Shown below are 17 T cell receptor beta chains from a single sample sequenced in a study of cytomegalovirus exposure and HLA in healthy donors. PCR was performed using 60 Vbeta and 13 Jbeta primers. Profiled with immunoSEQ multiplex PCR; TCRdb holds only in-frame clones, not every one. The sample lists over 80,000 clones, 55% to 70% occurring once. The sample taken for sequencing was PBMCs. The receptors stem from a boy between 10 and 17 years old in good health and CMV-seropositive.

The genes are TRBV25-1 and TRBJ2-1; TRBD2 agrees at 11 bases. Germline CDR1 is MGHDK and CDR2 is SYGVNS. The V segment lost 6 bases and the J segment 4 bases; nucleotides outside the gene matches: 11. The CDR3 sequence is 17 residues long. For the CDR3, the DNA is TGTGCCAGCAGACCCATCACCGGGACTAGCGGATACAATGAGCAGTTCTTC. This sequence encodes CASRPITGTSGYNEQFF.

The chain employs TRBV19 and TRBJ2-3; weak D call: TRBD1 (5 bases). The CDR3 is 12 residues long. CDR1 LNHDA and CDR2 SQIVND come from the germline V gene (reference sequence). The CDR3 nucleotides are TGTGCTAGCAGGGCTTATACAGATACGCAGTATTTT. Translating it yields CASRAYTDTQYF.

This chain links TRBV19 with TRBJ2-7; 9 bases agree with TRBD1. The CDR3 consists of 15 residues. V was clipped by 3 bases and J by 2 bases; unmatched bases: 5. Germline lookup yields CDR1 LNHDA and CDR2 SQIVND (reference sequence). CDR3 protein: CASSMGDRATYEQYF. CDR3 sequence (DNA): TGTGCCAGTAGTATGGGGGACAGGGCTACCTACGAGCAGTACTTC. The full variable domain, with the rest looked up from reference TRBV19 and TRBJ2-7, is DGGITQSPKYLFRKEGQNVTLSCEQNLNHDAMYWYRQDPGQGLRLIYYSQIVNDFQKGDIAEGYSVSREKKESFPLTVTSAQKNPTAFYLCASSMGDRATYEQYFGPGTRLTVT.

This clone has just one count. This chain links TRBV21-1 with TRBJ1-5; the table's D gene call, TRBD1, was not cross checked with the DNA. TRBV21-1 is an annotated pseudogene. The CDR3 is made up of 18 amino acids. CDR3 in DNA: TGTGCCAGCAGCAACTATAGAGGGACCAACAGGGTAGATCAGCCCCAGCATTTT. Its protein is CASSNYRGTNRVDQPQHF.

J is TRBJ1-4 and V is TRBV7-9; maybe TRBD1 (6 bases). V was trimmed by 1 base and J by 8 bases, leaving 23 bases between them. Germline V gene lookup returns CDR1 SEHNR and CDR2 FQNEAQ (reference sequence). This CDR3 comprises 18 residues. The CDR3 reads CASSLGWGRDNVYEKLFF. CDR3 sequence (DNA): TGTGCCAGCAGCTTAGGCTGGGGTCGGGACAACGTTTACGAAAAACTGTTTTTT. Together with reference TRBV7-9 and TRBJ1-4, the CDR3 gives the full variable domain: DTGVSQNPRHKITKRGQNVTFRCDPISEHNRLYWYRQTLGQGPEFLTYFQNEAQLEKSRLLSDRFSAERPKGSFSTLEIQRTEQGDSAMYLCASSLGWGRDNVYEKLFFGSGTQLSVL.

The chain's CDR3 is CASHRTAAEPTF. CDR3 DNA: TGTGCCAGTCACAGAACCGCCGCAGAACCGACCTTC. The chain combines TRBV6-1 with TRBJ1-2; D is undetermined. Germline values: CDR1 MNHNS, CDR2 SASEGT. The germline V and J ends were trimmed by 9 bases and 14 bases, with 22 bases remaining between them. This CDR3 contains 12 residues.

Only one count was recorded for this clone. The rearrangement uses TRBV28 and TRBJ1-2; D remains ambiguous. CDR3 size: 14 residues. The ends were cut back, 1 base at V and 1 base at J, with 7 bases in the middle. Germline V gene sequence: CDR1 MDHEN, CDR2 SYDVKM. CDR3 sequence reads: CASSLYRDNYGYTF. The CDR3 region has the DNA TGTGCCAGCAGTTTATATAGAGATAACTATGGCTACACCTTC.

The chain joins TRBV29-1 to TRBJ2-2; TRBD2 matches 10 bases. The CDR3 covers 15 residues. V trimming: 6 bases; J trimming: 0 bases; junction bases outside the gene matches: 4. CDR1 and CDR2 from the germline V gene are SQVTM and ANQGSEA. The CDR3 DNA reads TGCAGCGTATTAGCGGGGGGCGCGAACACCGGGGAGCTGTTTTTT. It is translated as CSVLAGGANTGELFF.

The CDR3 DNA reads as TGTGCCAGCAGCGGTTCAGGGGGCATCTACGAGCAGTACTTC. Its protein is CASSGSGGIYEQYF. V and J are TRBV13 and TRBJ2-7; the match to TRBD1 covers 8 bases. V shed 5 bases and J 3 bases; nucleotides not matched to a gene: 6. Germline V gives CDR1 PRHDT, CDR2 FYEKMQ (reference sequence). The CDR3 consists of 14 residues.

V is TRBV9 and J is TRBJ2-2, with TRBD2 identical over 9 bases. Germline V gives CDR1 SGDLS, CDR2 YYNGEE. This CDR3 has 18 residues. V lost 3 bases, J lost 0 bases, and 9 bases stayed unmatched. CDR3 amino acids: CASSDRTSGSTNTGELFF. CDR3 nucleotides: TGTGCCAGCAGCGATAGAACTAGCGGGTCTACGAACACCGGGGAGCTGTTTTTT. Combining the CDR3 with reference TRBV9 and TRBJ2-2 gives the whole variable domain DSGVTQTPKHLITATGQRVTLRCSPRSGDLSVYWYQQSLDQGLQFLIQYYNGEERAKGNILERFSAQQFPDLHSELNLSSLELGDSALYFCASSDRTSGSTNTGELFFGEGSRLTVL.

With regard to this clone: An end of the junction differs from the germline gene, which may be a read error. V and J are TRBV7-3 and TRBJ2-3; tentatively, D is TRBD1 (6 bases). Germline CDR1 reads SGHTA; CDR2 reads FQGTGA. This CDR3 is 14 amino acids long. The CDR3 reads CASSSDSSTYTQYF. The CDR3 coding sequence is TGTGCCAGCAGCTCGGACAGTAGCACATATACGCAGTATTTT.

This clone appeared a few times. V gene TRBV19 combines with J gene TRBJ1-5; the D is unclear. The CDR3 sequence is 15 residues long. Trimming removed 3 bases at V and 0 bases at J, with 9 bases between. In germline, CDR1 is LNHDA, CDR2 SQIVND (reference sequence). CDR3 region: CASSIWQYSNQPQHF. The CDR3 nucleotides are TGTGCCAGTAGTATTTGGCAGTATAGCAATCAGCCCCAGCATTTT.

The rearrangement joins TRBV29-1 to TRBJ1-1, with 8 positions matching TRBD1. Germline trimming cut 6 bases from V and 3 bases from J; bases unmatched to any gene: 6. In germline, CDR1 is SQVTM, CDR2 ANQGSEA. The CDR3 consists of 13 residues. The CDR3 bases are TGCAGCGTCCGGACAGGGAGAGACACTGAAGCTTTCTTT. The encoded protein is CSVRTGRDTEAFF.

This clone was detected a few times. This chain connects TRBV6-5 to TRBJ1-3; D is undetermined. This CDR3 contains 15 residues. CDR1 and CDR2 from the germline V gene are MNHEY and SVGAGI. Trimming removed 6 bases at V and 0 bases at J, with 12 bases between. The CDR3 here is CASSPQRHSGNTIYF. The DNA for the CDR3 is TGTGCCAGCAGCCCACAGAGACACTCTGGAAACACCATATATTTT.

The chain joins TRBV4-2 to TRBJ1-1, with D perhaps TRBD1 (6 bases). Per the germline V gene, CDR1 is LGHNA and CDR2 is YNFKEQ. Trimming took 1 base from V and 1 from J, leaving 10 bases between them. The CDR3 runs 15 residues. CDR3 sequence (DNA): TGTGCCAGCAGCCAAGCCGGACAGAGGAACACTGAAGCTTTCTTT. It codes for CASSQAGQRNTEAFF.

V usage is TRBV2 and J usage is TRBJ2-1, with D possibly TRBD2 on 5 matching bases. With 6 bases removed from V and 9 bases from J, the gap between germline ends came to 9 bases. The germline CDR1 and CDR2 sequences are SNHLY and FYNNEI. The CDR3 is made up of 11 amino acids. The CDR3 DNA sequence: TGTGCCAGCAGCTACAGCGGTGAGCAGTTCTTC. Amino acid sequence: CASSYSGEQFF.

The V and J genes are TRBV15 and TRBJ2-1, with D maybe TRBD1 (7 bases). V was clipped by 9 bases and J by 0 bases, with 12 bases between them. The CDR3 is 14 amino acids. Germline CDR1 reads LNHNV; CDR2 reads YYDKDF (reference sequence). CDR3 DNA sequence: TGTGCCACAAGGGGGGACAGCTCCTACAATGAGCAGTTCTTC. Amino acids: CATRGDSSYNEQFF.